This is a list of T cell receptor beta chains from one sample in a study of T cell responses to AZD1222 COVID-19 vaccine. The protocol was immunoSEQ multiplex PCR, while the TCRdb copy is restricted to in-frame clones and leaves out a portion. The sample shows more than 110,000 clones, nearly 95% of them seen only once. The material sequenced was peripheral blood, taken 28 days after the second AZD1222 dose. These receptors were obtained from an adult who received the AZD1222 COVID-19 vaccine. The CDR3 runs from the conserved cysteine through the conserved F or W. The D gene is left open where the match is weak. Size tells how often a clone was seen (once, few, many) or the class of an expanded clone, and some rows leave it out.

v_gene	abundance	d_gene	j_gene	len	CDR3nt	CDR3aa
TRBV4-1	NA	TRBD2	TRBJ2-3	15	TGCGCCAGCAGCCAAGCTAGCGGCGGCACAGATACGCAGTATTTT	CASSQASGGTDTQYF
TRBV24-1	NA	TRBD1	TRBJ2-1	16	TGTGCCACCAGTGCCGACACAGGGGGAAACCACCCTGAGCAGTTCTTC	CATSADTGGNHPEQFF
TRBV3-1/TRBV3-2	NA	NA	TRBJ2-7	14	TGTGCCAGCAGCCAAACCGGGGCCCTCTACGAGCAGTACTTC	CASSQTGALYEQYF
TRBV12-3/TRBV12-4	once	TRBD2	TRBJ2-5	13	TGTGCCAGCAGTCCTAGCGGAGTAGAGACCCAGTACTTC	CASSPSGVETQYF
TRBV29-1	NA	NA	TRBJ1-4	13	TGCAGCGTCGGGACAAGTCAACATGAAAAACTGTTTTTT	CSVGTSQHEKLFF
TRBV6-1	NA	NA	TRBJ2-2	15	TGTGCCAGCAGTGAAAGGTCCCTAAACACCGGGGAGCTGTTTTTT	CASSERSLNTGELFF
TRBV4-3	NA	NA	TRBJ2-3	11	TGCGCCAGCAGCCAGGGGGATACGCAGTATTTT	CASSQGDTQYF
TRBV5-1	NA	NA	TRBJ1-2	14	TGCGCCAGCAGTTTGACTACAGGGTCCTATGGCTACACCTTC	CASSLTTGSYGYTF
TRBV28	NA	NA	TRBJ1-2	13	TGTGCCAGCAGTTTGGGGACACTTTATGGCTACACCTTC	CASSLGTLYGYTF
TRBV28	NA	NA	TRBJ1-5	14	TGTGCCAGCAGTTTACAGACTAGCAATCAGCCCCAGCATTTT	CASSLQTSNQPQHF
TRBV7-8	NA	TRBD2	TRBJ2-7	18	TGTGCCAGCAGCTGGACCGTGACTAGCGGGAGGGTCCCCTACGAGCAGTACTTC	CASSWTVTSGRVPYEQYF
TRBV5-1	NA	TRBD2	TRBJ2-1	17	TGCGCCAGCAGCATAGGACTAGCGGGTGTCTCCTACAATGAGCAGTTCTTC	CASSIGLAGVSYNEQFF
TRBV7-2	few	NA	TRBJ2-1	13	TGTGCCAGCAGCTTAGCGTCGGACAATGAGCAGTTCTTC	CASSLASDNEQFF
TRBV9	NA	TRBD2	TRBJ2-7	15	TGTGCCAGCAGCGTAGAGGCTAGCGGCTACTACGAGCAGTACTTC	CASSVEASGYYEQYF
TRBV7-2	NA	NA	TRBJ1-1	16	TGTGCCAGCAGCTTAATTATTACAGCCCAGAACACTGAAGCTTTCTTT	CASSLIITAQNTEAFF
TRBV10-2	few	NA	TRBJ1-1	13	TGCGCCAGCACCGTCAGAGTGAACACTGAAGCTTTCTTT	CASTVRVNTEAFF
TRBV30	NA	NA	TRBJ1-2	11	TGTGCCTGGAGTGGGGGCTATGGCTACACCTTC	CAWSGGYGYTF
TRBV7-7	NA	NA	TRBJ2-3	15	TGTGCCAGCAGCTTAGGCCCGGGCAGCACAGATACGCAGTATTTT	CASSLGPGSTDTQYF
TRBV13	NA	TRBD1	TRBJ2-7	15	TGTGCCAGCAGCCCGTCCAGGACAGGGCGCCACGAGCAGTACTTC	CASSPSRTGRHEQYF
TRBV12-5	NA	TRBD1	TRBJ1-5	18	TGTGCTAGTGGTTTGGTACTTAGGACAGGGGGAATCAATCAGCCCCAGCATTTT	CASGLVLRTGGINQPQHF
TRBV28	once	NA	TRBJ1-2	16	TGTGCCAGCAGTTCAAATACCGCGGTGCAGAACTATGGCTACACCTTC	CASSSNTAVQNYGYTF
TRBV13	NA	TRBD2	TRBJ2-2	17	TGTGCCAGCAGCTTAGGAGGACTAGCGCCGGGTAACGGGGAGCTGTTTTTT	CASSLGGLAPGNGELFF
TRBV18	NA	NA	TRBJ2-2	16	TGTGCCAGCTCAGCAGGACAGACAAGGAGCACCGGGGAGCTGTTTTTT	CASSAGQTRSTGELFF
TRBV4-1	NA	NA	TRBJ1-5	14	TGCGCCAGCAGACCCCAGGGTTACAATCAGCCCCAGCATTTT	CASRPQGYNQPQHF
TRBV5-1	once	NA	TRBJ1-3	16	TGCGCCAGCAGTCTACAGGGTCGAAGCTCTGGAAACACCATATATTTT	CASSLQGRSSGNTIYF
TRBV5-1	NA	NA	TRBJ2-4	15	TGCGCCAGCAGCCCCTCGAACCCCTTGGTGGACATTCAGTACTTC	CASSPSNPLVDIQYF
TRBV5-4	NA	NA	TRBJ1-3	15	TGTGCCAGCAGCTTGGACAGATCGTCTGGAAACACCATATATTTT	CASSLDRSSGNTIYF
TRBV27	NA	TRBD1	TRBJ1-5	16	TGTGCCAGCAGTGCCACGGGACAGCCCGGGGGCGGGCCCCAGCATTTT	CASSATGQPGGGPQHF